This passage covers 29 T cell receptor beta chains from one sample sequenced in a study of CXCR3-negative and CXCR3-positive naive CD8 T cells. All TRB cDNA libraries came from 5' RACE performed with UMI labels. TCRdb reprocessed the 5' RACE reads and keeps a single row for each CDR3 protein, giving no DNA. The sample has under 85,000 distinct CDR3 sequences, and its top ten clones hold approximately 1.5%. Material: naive CXCR3- CD8+ T cells from blood. Subset in this sample: CD45RO-CCR7+CD27+CD95- naive CD8+ T cells lacking CXCR3 (TNR3-). The receptors here all came from a human donor in good health. Some clones in this sample may be carry-over from other donors' samples.

The chain joins TRBV11-3 to TRBJ2-2. Germline CDR1 and CDR2: SGHNT and YENEEA. The CDR3 contains 14 residues. The CDR3 loop is CASSLRVNTGELFF.

The rearrangement joins TRBV4-2 to TRBJ1-1. The CDR3 loop spans 11 amino acids. Per germline, CDR1 LGHNA and CDR2 YNFKEQ. The CDR3 spells CASSETTEAFF.

The V gene is TRBV12-3 or TRBV12-4, the J gene TRBJ2-7; TCRdb's assignment of TRBD2 cannot be checked, as there is no DNA. This CDR3 has 18 residues. The CDR3 here is CASSPYGGAGPATYEQYF.

The J gene is TRBJ2-1, the V gene TRBV20-1; absent DNA, TCRdb's TRBD2 call cannot be checked. The CDR3 is 15 residues long. The germline V gene encodes CDR1 DFQATT and CDR2 SNEGSKA (reference sequence). The CDR3 sequence: CSARLLAGAYNEQFF.

The genes are TRBV3-1 and TRBJ2-5; TCRdb's D call of TRBD1 is untestable without DNA. CDR1 and CDR2 (germline): LGHDT, YNNKEL (reference sequence). This CDR3 contains 17 residues. The CDR3: CASSQPAPKTGQETQYF.

The rearrangement joins TRBV29-1 to TRBJ2-5; TCRdb's D gene call, TRBD2, goes unchecked for lack of DNA. The CDR3 runs 11 residues. Germline V gene data show CDR1 as SQVTM and CDR2 as ANQGSEA. This CDR3 reads CSVRLPETQYF.

The rearrangement links TRBV11-3 to TRBJ2-3. The germline V gene has CDR1 SGHNT and CDR2 YENEEA. This CDR3 has 13 amino acids. CDR3 protein: CASSLEYTDTQYF. The complete variable domain, with remaining parts taken from reference TRBV11-3 and TRBJ2-3, reads EAGVVQSPRYKIIEKKQPVAFWCNPISGHNTLYWYLQNLGQGPELLIRYENEEAVDDSQLPKDRFSAERLKGVDSTLKIQPAELGDSAVYLCASSLEYTDTQYFGPGTRLTVL.

The chain couples TRBV5-1 to TRBJ2-7; TCRdb lists TRBD2, though no DNA is available to test this call. CDR3 length: 14 amino acids. The germline CDR1 and CDR2 sequences are SGHRS and YFSETQ. This chain's CDR3 is CASSLGRENHEQYF.

The V gene is TRBV20-1, the J gene TRBJ2-7; TCRdb's D call, TRBD1, is unchecked because there is no DNA. Germline lookup yields CDR1 DFQATT and CDR2 SNEGSKA (reference sequence). CDR3 length equals 15 residues. The CDR3 sequence is CSARDRDRYSYEQYF.

The chain uses TRBV28 and TRBJ2-2; the TRBD2 assignment by TCRdb is unverifiable without DNA. The length of the CDR3 is 17 residues. Germline loops: CDR1 MDHEN, CDR2 SYDVKM. The CDR3 loop reads CASSLSYREVNTGELFF.

The chain carries TRBV7-6 and TRBJ2-5; lacking DNA, the TRBD2 call made by TCRdb goes unchecked. The CDR3 runs to 18 residues. Germline V gene data show CDR1 as SGHVS and CDR2 as FNYEAQ. CDR3 protein: CASSSSRPLAATQETQYF.

The chain joins TRBV12-3 or TRBV12-4 to TRBJ2-5; the TCRdb D gene call, TRBD1, has no DNA to confirm it. The CDR3 extends over 14 amino acids. The CDR3 here is CASSPGTGWKTQYF.

The chain has TRBV4-2 and TRBJ2-4; TCRdb selects TRBD1, and the lack of DNA leaves this call unchecked. The germline V gene encodes CDR1 LGHNA and CDR2 YNFKEQ. This CDR3 has 18 amino acids. The CDR3 here is CASSQPLSSDRDGNIQYF.

J is TRBJ2-1 and V is TRBV29-1; checking the TCRdb D call of TRBD1 is not possible without DNA. The CDR3 is 15 amino acids. CDR1 and CDR2 from the germline V gene are SQVTM and ANQGSEA. The CDR3 sequence: CSVEVPRGGYNEQFF.

The chain recombines TRBV12-3 or TRBV12-4 with TRBJ2-1; lacking DNA, the TRBD2 call made by TCRdb goes unchecked. This CDR3 comprises 15 residues. The CDR3 sequence: CASRSRDSSYNEQFF.

The rearrangement uses TRBV29-1 and TRBJ2-5; there is no DNA to check the TCRdb D call of TRBD2. The CDR3 covers 15 residues. Germline CDR1 and CDR2: SQVTM and ANQGSEA. The CDR3 sequence is CSVGQRGVLGETQYF.

V and J are TRBV28 and TRBJ2-1; TCRdb's D gene call, TRBD1, goes unchecked for lack of DNA. The CDR3 consists of 16 residues. Germline V lookup: CDR1 MDHEN, CDR2 SYDVKM. The CDR3 spells CASRRGLGITHNEQFF.

The chain joins TRBV28 to TRBJ2-3; TCRdb outputs TRBD2, but without DNA this stays unchecked. The CDR3 consists of 19 residues. CDR1 and CDR2 (germline): MDHEN, SYDVKM. The CDR3 sequence is CASVPPGLAGVWSTDTQYF.

The gene calls are TRBV7-9 and TRBJ2-7; TCRdb's D call, TRBD2, is unchecked because there is no DNA. Germline values: CDR1 SEHNR, CDR2 FQNEAQ (reference sequence). The CDR3 sequence is 16 residues long. CDR3 region: CASSSQEGYTTYEQYF.

J is TRBJ1-1 and V is TRBV29-1. Germline CDR1 and CDR2: SQVTM and ANQGSEA. The CDR3 consists of 11 residues. This CDR3 reads CSVDEGTEAFF.

The chain has TRBV12-3 or TRBV12-4 and TRBJ2-1; TCRdb outputs TRBD2, but without DNA this stays unchecked. The length of the CDR3 is 16 residues. The CDR3 sequence is CASNLGPGTSGDEQFF.

The V gene is TRBV6-6, the J gene TRBJ1-5; the D gene TCRdb calls, TRBD1, cannot be checked with no DNA. The CDR3 extends over 17 amino acids. From germline, CDR1 is MNHNY and CDR2 SVGAGI (reference sequence). The CDR3 sequence: CASSYEQGSYSNQPQHF.

The genes are TRBV7-9 and TRBJ2-2; no DNA is available, so the TRBD1 call from TCRdb remains unchecked. The CDR3 covers 15 residues. Germline CDR1 reads SEHNR; CDR2 reads FQNEAQ (reference sequence). The CDR3 spells CASRPQGADTGELFF.

V usage is TRBV5-1 and J usage is TRBJ2-3. Per the germline V gene, CDR1 is SGHRS and CDR2 is YFSETQ. The CDR3 length is 11 residues. CDR3 sequence reads: CASSTRDTQYF. Full variable domain (missing parts from reference TRBV5-1 and TRBJ2-3): KAGVTQTPRYLIKTRGQQVTLSCSPISGHRSVSWYQQTPGQGLQFLFEYFSETQRNKGNFPGRFSGRQFSNSRSEMNVSTLELGDSALYLCASSTRDTQYFGPGTRLTVL.

The chain is built from TRBV15 and TRBJ2-1; TCRdb's assignment of TRBD1 cannot be checked, as there is no DNA. Germline V gene lookup returns CDR1 LNHNV and CDR2 YYDKDF (reference sequence). The CDR3 has 15 amino acids. CDR3 region: CATSRDRGTYNEQFF.

V is TRBV20-1 and J is TRBJ2-1; the TCRdb call, TRBD1, lacks DNA for checking. In germline, CDR1 is DFQATT, CDR2 SNEGSKA (reference sequence). The CDR3 is made up of 14 amino acids. The chain's CDR3 is CSARILSSYNEQFF.

The chain couples TRBV15 to TRBJ2-7; TCRdb's D gene call, TRBD1, goes unchecked for lack of DNA. Per germline, CDR1 LNHNV and CDR2 YYDKDF (reference sequence). This CDR3 has 16 amino acids. The CDR3 reads CATSGGTGRKMDEQYF. The full variable domain, in which reference TRBV15 and TRBJ2-7 provide the parts outside the CDR3, is DAMVIQNPRYQVTQFGKPVTLSCSQTLNHNVMYWYQQKSSQAPKLLFHYYDKDFNNEADTPDNFQSRRPNTSFCFLDIRSPGLGDTAMYLCATSGGTGRKMDEQYFGPGTRLTVT.

The rearrangement uses TRBV7-9 and TRBJ2-1. This CDR3 has 14 residues. Germline values: CDR1 SEHNR, CDR2 FQNEAQ (reference sequence). The CDR3 spells CASGRTSSYNEQFF.

The V gene is TRBV3-1, the J gene TRBJ2-3; the D call of TRBD1 rests on TCRdb alone, since no DNA is present to check it. The CDR3 loop spans 14 amino acids. The germline V gene encodes CDR1 LGHDT and CDR2 YNNKEL (reference sequence). The CDR3: CASSQDGGADTQYF.